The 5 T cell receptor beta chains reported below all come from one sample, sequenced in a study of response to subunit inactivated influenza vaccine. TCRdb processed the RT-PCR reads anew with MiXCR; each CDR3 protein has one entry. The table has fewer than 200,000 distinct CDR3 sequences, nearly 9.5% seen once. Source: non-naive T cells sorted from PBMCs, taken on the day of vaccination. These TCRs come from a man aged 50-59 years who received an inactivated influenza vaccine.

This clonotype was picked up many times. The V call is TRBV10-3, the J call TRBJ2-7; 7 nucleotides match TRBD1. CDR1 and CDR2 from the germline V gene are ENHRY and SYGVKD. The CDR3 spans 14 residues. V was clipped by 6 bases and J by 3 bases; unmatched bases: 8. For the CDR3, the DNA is TGTGCCATCAGCGTCTCGGGACAGAACTACGAGCAGTACTTC. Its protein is CAISVSGQNYEQYF.

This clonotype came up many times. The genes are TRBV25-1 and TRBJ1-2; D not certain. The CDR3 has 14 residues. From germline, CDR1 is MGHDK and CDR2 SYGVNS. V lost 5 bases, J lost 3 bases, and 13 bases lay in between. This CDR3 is CASSPGAGYYGYTF. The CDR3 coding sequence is TGTGCCAGCAGTCCGGGCGCCGGCTACTATGGCTACACCTTC.

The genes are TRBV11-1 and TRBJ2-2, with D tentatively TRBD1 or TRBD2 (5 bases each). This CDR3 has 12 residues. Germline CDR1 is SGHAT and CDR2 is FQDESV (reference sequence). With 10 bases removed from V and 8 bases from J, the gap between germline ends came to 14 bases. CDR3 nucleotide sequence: TGTGCCACACAGAGGGGCGAAGGGGAGCTGTTTTTT. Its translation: CATQRGEGELFF.

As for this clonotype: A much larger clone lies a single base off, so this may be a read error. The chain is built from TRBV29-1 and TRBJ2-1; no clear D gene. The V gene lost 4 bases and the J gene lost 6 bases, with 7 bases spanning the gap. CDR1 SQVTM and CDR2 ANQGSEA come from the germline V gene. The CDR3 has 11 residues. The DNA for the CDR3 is TGCAGCGTTGTGAACTGCAATGAGCAGTTCTTC. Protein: CSVVNCNEQFF.

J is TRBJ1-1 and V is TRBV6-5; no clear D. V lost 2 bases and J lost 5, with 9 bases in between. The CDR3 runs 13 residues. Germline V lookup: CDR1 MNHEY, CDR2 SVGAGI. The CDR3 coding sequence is TGTGCCAGCAGTTACGGTTCGGGAACTGAAGCTTTCTTT. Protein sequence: CASSYGSGTEAFF.